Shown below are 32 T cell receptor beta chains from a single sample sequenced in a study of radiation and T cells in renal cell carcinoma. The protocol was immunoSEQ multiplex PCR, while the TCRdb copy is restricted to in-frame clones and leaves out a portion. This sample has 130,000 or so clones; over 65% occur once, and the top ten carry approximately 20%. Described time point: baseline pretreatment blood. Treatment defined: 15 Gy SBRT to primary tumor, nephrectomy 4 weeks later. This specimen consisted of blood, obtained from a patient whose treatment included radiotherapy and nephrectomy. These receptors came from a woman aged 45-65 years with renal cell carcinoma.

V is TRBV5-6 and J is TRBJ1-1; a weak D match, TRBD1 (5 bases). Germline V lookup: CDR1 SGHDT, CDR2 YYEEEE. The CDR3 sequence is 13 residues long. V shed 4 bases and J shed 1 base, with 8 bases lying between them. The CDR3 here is CASSGRGNTEAFF. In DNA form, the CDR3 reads TGTGCCAGCAGCGGAAGGGGGAACACTGAAGCTTTCTTT.

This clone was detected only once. The chain's CDR3 is CASGGWTGSTDTQYF. CDR3 nucleotide sequence: TGTGCCAGCGGCGGTTGGACCGGAAGCACAGATACGCAGTATTTT. J is TRBJ2-3 and V is TRBV25-1; no clear D. The CDR3 has 15 residues. Per the germline V gene, CDR1 is MGHDK and CDR2 is SYGVNS. Between the trimmed V and J ends, which lost 8 bases and 0 bases, there was a span of 15 bases.

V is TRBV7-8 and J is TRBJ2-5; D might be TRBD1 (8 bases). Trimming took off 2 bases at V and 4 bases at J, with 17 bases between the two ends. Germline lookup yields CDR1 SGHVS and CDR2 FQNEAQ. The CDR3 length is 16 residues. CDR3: CASSLYWTGRGETQYF. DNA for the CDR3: TGTGCCAGCAGCTTATATTGGACAGGGAGGGGAGAGACCCAGTACTTC. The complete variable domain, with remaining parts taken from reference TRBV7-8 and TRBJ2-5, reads GAGVSQSPRYKVAKRGQDVALRCDPISGHVSLFWYQQALGQGPEFLTYFQNEAQLDKSGLPSDRFFAERPEGSVSTLKIQRTQQEDSAVYLCASSLYWTGRGETQYFGPGTRLLVL.

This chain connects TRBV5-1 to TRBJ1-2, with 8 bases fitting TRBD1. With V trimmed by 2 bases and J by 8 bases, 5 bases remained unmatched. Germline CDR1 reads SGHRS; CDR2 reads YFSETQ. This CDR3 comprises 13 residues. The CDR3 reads CASSFPGTGGYTF. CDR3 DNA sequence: TGCGCCAGCAGCTTTCCTGGGACAGGAGGCTACACCTTC.

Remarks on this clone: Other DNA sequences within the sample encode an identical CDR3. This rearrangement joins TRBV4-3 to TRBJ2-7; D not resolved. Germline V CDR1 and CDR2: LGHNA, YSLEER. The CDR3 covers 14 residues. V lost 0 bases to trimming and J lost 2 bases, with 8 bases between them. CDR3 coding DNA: TGCGCCAGCAGCCAAGATTTAGGGACCTACGAGCAGTACTTC. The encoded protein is CASSQDLGTYEQYF.

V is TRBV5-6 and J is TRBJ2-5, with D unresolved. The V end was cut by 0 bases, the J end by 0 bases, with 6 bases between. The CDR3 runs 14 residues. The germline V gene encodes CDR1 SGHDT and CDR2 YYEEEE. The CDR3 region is CASSLGANQETQYF. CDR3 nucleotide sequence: TGTGCCAGCAGCTTGGGGGCGAACCAAGAGACCCAGTACTTC.

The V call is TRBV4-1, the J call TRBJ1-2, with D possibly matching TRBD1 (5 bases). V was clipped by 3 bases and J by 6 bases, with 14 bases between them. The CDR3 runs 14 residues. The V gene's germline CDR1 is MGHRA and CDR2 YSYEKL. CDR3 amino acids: CASSQRGAGHGYTF. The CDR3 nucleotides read TGCGCCAGCAGCCAGCGCGGGGCAGGTCATGGCTACACCTTC.

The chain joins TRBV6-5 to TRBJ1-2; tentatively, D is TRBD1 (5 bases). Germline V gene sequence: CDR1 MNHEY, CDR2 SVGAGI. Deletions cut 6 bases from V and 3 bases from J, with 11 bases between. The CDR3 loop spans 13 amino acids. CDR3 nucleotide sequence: TGTGCCAGCAGAGAAACAGGCGACTATGGCTACACCTTC. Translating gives CASRETGDYGYTF.

CDR3 sequence reads: CASSPVRQENTEAFF. In nucleotides, the CDR3 is TGTGCCAGCTCACCAGTGCGACAGGAGAACACTGAAGCTTTCTTT. The chain has TRBV18 and TRBJ1-1, with D maybe TRBD1 (6 bases). This CDR3 spans 15 amino acids. V lost 2 bases and J 1 base, leaving 11 bases between the germline ends. CDR1 and CDR2 from the germline V gene are KGHSH and LQKENI.

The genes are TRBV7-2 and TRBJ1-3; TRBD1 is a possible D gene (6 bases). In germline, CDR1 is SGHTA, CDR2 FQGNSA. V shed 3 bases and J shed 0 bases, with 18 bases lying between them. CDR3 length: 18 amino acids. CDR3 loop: CASSLYPGHSFSGNTIYF. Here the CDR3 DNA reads TGTGCCAGCAGCTTGTATCCGGGACACTCCTTCTCTGGAAACACCATATATTTT.

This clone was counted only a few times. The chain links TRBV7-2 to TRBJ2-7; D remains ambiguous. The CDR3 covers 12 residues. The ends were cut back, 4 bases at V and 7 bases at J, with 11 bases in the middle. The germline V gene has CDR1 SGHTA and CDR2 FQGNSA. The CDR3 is CASSSRVGEQYF. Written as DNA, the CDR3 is TGTGCCAGCAGCTCCAGAGTAGGGGAGCAGTACTTC.

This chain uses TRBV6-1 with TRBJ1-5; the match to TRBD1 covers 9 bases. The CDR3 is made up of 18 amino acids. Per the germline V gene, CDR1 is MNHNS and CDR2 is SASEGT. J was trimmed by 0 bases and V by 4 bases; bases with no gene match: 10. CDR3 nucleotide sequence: TGTGCCAGCAGTGTTGGGCCCGGGACAGGGATTAGCAATCAGCCCCAGCATTTT. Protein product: CASSVGPGTGISNQPQHF.

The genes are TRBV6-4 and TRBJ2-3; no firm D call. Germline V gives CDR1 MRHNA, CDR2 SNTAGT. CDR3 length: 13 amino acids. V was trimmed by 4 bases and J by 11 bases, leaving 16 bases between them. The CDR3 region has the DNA TGTGCCAGCAGTGCCGAACTCAATAGAGTGCAGTATTTT. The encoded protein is CASSAELNRVQYF.

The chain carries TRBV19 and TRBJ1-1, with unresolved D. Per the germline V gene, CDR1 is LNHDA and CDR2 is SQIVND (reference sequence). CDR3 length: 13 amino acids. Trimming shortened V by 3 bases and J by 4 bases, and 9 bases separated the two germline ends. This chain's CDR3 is CASSIGEFTEAFF. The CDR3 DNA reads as TGTGCCAGTAGTATCGGGGAGTTCACTGAAGCTTTCTTT.

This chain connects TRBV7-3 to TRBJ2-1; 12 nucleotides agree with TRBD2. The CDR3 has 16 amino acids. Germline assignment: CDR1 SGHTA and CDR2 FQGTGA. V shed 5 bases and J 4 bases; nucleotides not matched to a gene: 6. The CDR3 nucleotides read TGTGCCAGCAGCCCCTCTAGCGGGAGGGCTTACAATGAGCAGTTCTTC. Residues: CASSPSSGRAYNEQFF.

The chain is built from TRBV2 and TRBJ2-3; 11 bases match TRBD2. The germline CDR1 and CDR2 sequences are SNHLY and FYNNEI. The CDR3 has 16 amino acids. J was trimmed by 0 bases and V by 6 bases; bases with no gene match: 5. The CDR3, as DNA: TGTGCCAGCAGCGCCGGGACTAGCGGAAGCACAGATACGCAGTATTTT. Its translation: CASSAGTSGSTDTQYF.

The CDR3 is CASSADRERGDAFF. In nucleotides, the CDR3 is TGTGCCAGCAGCGCAGACAGGGAAAGAGGCGATGCTTTCTTT. This chain connects TRBV5-4 to TRBJ1-1; 7 bases agree with TRBD1. The CDR3 totals 14 residues. In germline, CDR1 is SGHNT, CDR2 YYREEE (reference sequence). V shed 4 bases, J shed 11 bases, and the junction held 14 bases outside the gene matches.

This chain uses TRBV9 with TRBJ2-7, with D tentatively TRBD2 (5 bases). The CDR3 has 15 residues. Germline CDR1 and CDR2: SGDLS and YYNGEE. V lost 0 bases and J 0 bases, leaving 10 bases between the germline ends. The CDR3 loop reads CASSVGRLASYEQYF. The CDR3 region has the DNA TGTGCCAGCAGCGTAGGCCGGCTAGCCTCCTACGAGCAGTACTTC.

The CDR3, as DNA: TGTGCCAGCAGTTACGACAGGGGGAACTATGGCTACACCTTC. This codes for CASSYDRGNYGYTF. V usage is TRBV6-5 and J usage is TRBJ1-2; TRBD1 agrees at 9 bases. J lost 2 bases, V lost 2 bases, and 0 bases had no gene match. Germline CDR1 is MNHEY and CDR2 is SVGAGI. There are 14 residues in the CDR3.

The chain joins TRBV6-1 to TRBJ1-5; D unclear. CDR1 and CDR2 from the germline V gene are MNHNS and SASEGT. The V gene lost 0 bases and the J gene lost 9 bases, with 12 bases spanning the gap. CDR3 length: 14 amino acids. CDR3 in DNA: TGTGCCAGCAGTGAAGCGCGATTTTTTGGGCCCCAGCATTTT. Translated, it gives CASSEARFFGPQHF.

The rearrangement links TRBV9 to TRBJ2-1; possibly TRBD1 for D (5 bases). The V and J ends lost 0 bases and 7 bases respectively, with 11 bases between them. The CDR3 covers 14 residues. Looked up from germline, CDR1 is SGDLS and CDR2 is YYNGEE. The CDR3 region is CASSVEAGRNEQFF. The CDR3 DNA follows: TGTGCCAGCAGCGTAGAGGCAGGGCGTAATGAGCAGTTCTTC.

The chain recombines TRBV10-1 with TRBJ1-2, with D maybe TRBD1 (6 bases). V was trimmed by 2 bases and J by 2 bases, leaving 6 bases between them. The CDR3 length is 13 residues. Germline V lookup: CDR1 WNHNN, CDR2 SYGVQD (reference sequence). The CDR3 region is CASSEGQNYGYTF. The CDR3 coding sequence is TGCGCCAGCAGTGAGGGACAGAACTATGGCTACACCTTC.

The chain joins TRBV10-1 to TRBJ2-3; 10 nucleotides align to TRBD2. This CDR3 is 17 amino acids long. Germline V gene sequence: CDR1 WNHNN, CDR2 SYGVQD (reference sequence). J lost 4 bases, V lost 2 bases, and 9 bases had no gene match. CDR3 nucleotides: TGCGCCAGCAGTGAGCCGAGCAGCGGGAGGGCCGCAGATACGCAGTATTTT. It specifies CASSEPSSGRAADTQYF.

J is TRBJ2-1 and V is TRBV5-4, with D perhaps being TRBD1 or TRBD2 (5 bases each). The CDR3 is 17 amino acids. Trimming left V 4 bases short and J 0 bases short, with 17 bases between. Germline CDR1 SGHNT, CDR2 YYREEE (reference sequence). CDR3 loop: CASSPEGDASSYNEQFF. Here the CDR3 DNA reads TGTGCCAGCAGCCCTGAAGGGGACGCCAGCTCCTACAATGAGCAGTTCTTC.

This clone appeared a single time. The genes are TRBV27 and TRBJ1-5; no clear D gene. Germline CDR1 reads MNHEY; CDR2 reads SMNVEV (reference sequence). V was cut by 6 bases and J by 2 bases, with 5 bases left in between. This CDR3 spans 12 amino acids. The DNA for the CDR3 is TGTGCCAGCAGCGATGGCAATCAGCCCCAGCATTTT. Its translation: CASSDGNQPQHF.

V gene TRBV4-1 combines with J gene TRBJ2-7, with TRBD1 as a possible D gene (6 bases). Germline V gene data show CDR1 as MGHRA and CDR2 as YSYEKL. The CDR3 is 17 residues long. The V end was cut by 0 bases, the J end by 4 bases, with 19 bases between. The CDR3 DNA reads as TGCGCCAGCAGCCAAGATCAAGGGACAACTATTTTATACGAGCAGTACTTC. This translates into CASSQDQGTTILYEQYF.

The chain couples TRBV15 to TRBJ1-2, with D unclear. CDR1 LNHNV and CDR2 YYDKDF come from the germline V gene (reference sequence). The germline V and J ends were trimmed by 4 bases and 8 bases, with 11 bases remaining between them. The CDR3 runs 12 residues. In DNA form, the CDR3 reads TGTGCCACCAGCATGACAAGTTCGGGCTACACCTTC. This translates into CATSMTSSGYTF.

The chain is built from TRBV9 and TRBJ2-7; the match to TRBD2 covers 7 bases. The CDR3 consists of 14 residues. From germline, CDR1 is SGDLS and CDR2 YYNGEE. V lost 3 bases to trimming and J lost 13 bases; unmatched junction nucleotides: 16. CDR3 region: CASSETSGTTERYF. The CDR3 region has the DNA TGTGCCAGCAGCGAAACATCCGGGACTACAGAGCGCTACTTC. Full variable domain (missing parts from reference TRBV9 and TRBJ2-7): DSGVTQTPKHLITATGQRVTLRCSPRSGDLSVYWYQQSLDQGLQFLIQYYNGEERAKGNILERFSAQQFPDLHSELNLSSLELGDSALYFCASSETSGTTERYFGPGTRLTVT.

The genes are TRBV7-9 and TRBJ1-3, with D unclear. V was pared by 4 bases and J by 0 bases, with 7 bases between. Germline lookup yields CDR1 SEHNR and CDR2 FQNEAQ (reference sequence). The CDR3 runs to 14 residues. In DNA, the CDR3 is TGTGCCAGCAGCTCAGGAGTCTCTGGAAACACCATATATTTT. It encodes CASSSGVSGNTIYF.

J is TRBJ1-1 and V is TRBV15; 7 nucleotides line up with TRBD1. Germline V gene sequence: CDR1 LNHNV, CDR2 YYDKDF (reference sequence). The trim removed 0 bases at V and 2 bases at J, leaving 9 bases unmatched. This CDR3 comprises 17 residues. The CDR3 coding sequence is TGTGCCACCAGCAGAGATCCCGCCGGGACAGCAAACACTGAAGCTTTCTTT. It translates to CATSRDPAGTANTEAFF.

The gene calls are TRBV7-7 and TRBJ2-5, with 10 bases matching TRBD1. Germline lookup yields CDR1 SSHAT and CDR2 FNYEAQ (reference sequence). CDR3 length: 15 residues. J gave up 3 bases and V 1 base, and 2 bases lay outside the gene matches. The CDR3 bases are TGTGCCAGCAGCTTAGGGGGGACAGGGGAAGAGACCCAGTACTTC. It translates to CASSLGGTGEETQYF.

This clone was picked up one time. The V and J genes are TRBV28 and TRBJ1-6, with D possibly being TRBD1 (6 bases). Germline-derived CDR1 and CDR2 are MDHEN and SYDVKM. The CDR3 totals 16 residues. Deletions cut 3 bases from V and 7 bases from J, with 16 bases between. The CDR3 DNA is TGTGCCAGCAGTTTTACGGACAGTCCAAGCAATTCACCCCTCCACTTT. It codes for CASSFTDSPSNSPLHF.